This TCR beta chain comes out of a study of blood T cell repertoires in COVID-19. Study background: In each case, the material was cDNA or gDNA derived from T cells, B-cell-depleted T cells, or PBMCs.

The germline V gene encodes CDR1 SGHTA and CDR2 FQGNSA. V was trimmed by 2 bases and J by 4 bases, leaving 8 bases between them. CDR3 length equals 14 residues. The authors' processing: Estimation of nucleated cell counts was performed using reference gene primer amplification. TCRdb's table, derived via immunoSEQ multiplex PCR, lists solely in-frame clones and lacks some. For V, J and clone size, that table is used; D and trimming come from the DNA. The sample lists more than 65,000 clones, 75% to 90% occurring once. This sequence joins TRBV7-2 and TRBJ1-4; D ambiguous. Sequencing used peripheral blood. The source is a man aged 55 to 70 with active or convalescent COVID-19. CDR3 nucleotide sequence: TGTGCCAGCAGCTTATCCAGACATAATGAAAAACTGTTTTTT. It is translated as CASSLSRHNEKLFF. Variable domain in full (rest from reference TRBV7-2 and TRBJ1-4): GAGVSQSPSNKVTEKGKDVELRCDPISGHTALYWYRQSLGQGLEFLIYFQGNSAPDKSGLPSDRFSAERTGGSVSTLTIQRTQQEDSAVYLCASSLSRHNEKLFFGSGTQLSVL.